This T cell receptor (beta chain) was identified in a study of shared clonotypes between healthy human individuals. The study's findings and limits: Estimated richness was generally greater in naive than memory subsets.

This clone was seen a handful of times. The antigen is not known. Other DNA variants within this sample encode the same CDR3. Trimming removed 3 bases from V and 4 bases from J, with 7 bases in between. The CDR3 totals 13 residues. Germline V CDR1 and CDR2: LNHDA, SQIVND (reference sequence). Measured with immunoSEQ multiplex PCR; TCRdb has only the in-frame clones, and not every one. The data hold some 2,100,000 clones, with around 95% observed a single time. The V gene is TRBV19, the J gene TRBJ1-5; D unclear. The sequencing sample was made of naive CD4+ T cells sorted from blood. The sample's subset: CD45RA+ positively selected. This TCR came from a young man in good health. The CDR3 protein is CASSIGPNQPQHF. The CDR3 DNA reads as TGTGCCAGTAGTATTGGACCTAATCAGCCCCAGCATTTT.